This T cell receptor beta chain came from a study of tissue T cells after allogeneic stem cell transplantation (dated by TCRdb to between 2021 and 2023). For the wider study: For tissues with multiple samples, a pathologist reviewed H&E sections and gave sequencing priority to samples with histologically apparent lymphocytes. TCR beta repertoires were profiled across many tissues obtained from research autopsies of patients with and without GVHD, as well as in mouse models of GVHD. The human arm was a prospective observational study without blinding or randomization. The paper's findings and limits, for the study overall: A small and clinically heterogeneous patient cohort was studied, and sampling depth was acknowledged as a limitation. Blood and spleen T cells captured only a limited portion of the TCR repertoire detected in tissues, in both patients and mice. Not many T cell clones showed up in more than one patient, yet clustering based on motifs uncovered repertoire signatures that were shared across patients in a tissue-specific way. The study did not determine which tissue TCRs were alloreactive or antigen-specific, and some clones might have been persisting host cells. Within patients, how anatomically similar tissues were was a major factor shaping TCR repertoire composition, regardless of disease or transplant status. No blood samples were available for the non-GVHD comparator patients.

The time point label here, explained by the study, means: human tissue collected at research (rapid) autopsy. Three non-HCT comparator patients with other cancers, who had at least five GI tract samples and no known GI disease at death, were retrospectively selected. Autopsy tissues included GI sites from esophagus to rectum, liver, skin and lymphoid organs including spleen, after a median post-mortem interval of around 10 hours. Autopsy specimens were bisected, with one portion flash-frozen in liquid nitrogen and the rest formalin-fixed; GI outer muscle layers were removed. To extract genomic DNA from frozen tissues, either the Mag-Bind Blood & Tissue DNA HDQ 96 Kit on a Chemagic 360 or the DNeasy Blood & Tissue Kit was used. Because of concern about red blood cell contamination, the extracted DNA went through further purification with the Genomic DNA Clean & Concentrator-25 kit. This clone qualifies as large (0.1 to 1%). Its antigen remains undetermined. Per-nucleotide qualities are absent, and no much larger clonotype sits a single base away.

Trimming at the junction amounts to 0 bases on V and 6 bases on J, and the germline ends lie 13 bases apart. The CDR3 goes from the cysteine to the phenylalanine over 16 residues. The retained sequence is limited to the CDR3, 48 bases, with the frame set at the first base. CDR1 and CDR2, looked up from the germline V gene, are SGHRS and YFSETQ. The library was built by means of the immunoSEQ multiplex PCR assay. Adaptive Biotechnologies performed the TCRbeta CDR3 sequencing at survey depth and reported CDR3 sequences, V/J genes, productive frequency and template counts. TCR beta CDR3 regions were amplified from genomic DNA rather than RNA. The authors' pipeline ran thus. Pairwise repertoire overlap between tissues was quantified with Jensen-Shannon divergence, where 1 means complete divergence and 0 identical. Based on pairwise JSD values, tissues were grouped by single-linkage agglomerative hierarchical clustering, and the results were shown as dendrograms. GLIPH2 was applied to all patient samples using simulation_depth 1000, kmer_min_depth 3, and cdr3_length_cutoff 8, and only groups with more than two unique CDR3s were retained. A standardized tissue-overlap score extrapolated Jaccard GLIPH-group overlap across patients to a standard repertoire size of 1000 clones. To look at how diversity was associated with clinical or experimental variables, linear mixed-effect models were used, with tissue treated as a fixed effect and individual treated as a random effect. TCRdb stores this immuneACCESS table with in-frame sequences only. Part of the clones is absent; in the studies checked, under half of the shortfall reflects unresolved V genes, and no reason is known for the rest. That table supplies the V and J calls and clone size; D and trimming were determined from the DNA. A total of several thousand clones appear in this sample, roughly 56% of them only once. The ten top clones hold roughly a fifth of the sample.

The V and J genes are TRBV5-1 and TRBJ1-6; the D gene assignment is ambiguous. The sample consisted of duodenum tissue, taken at autopsy. The TCR sequence derives from a female donor aged 60 or older with lung cancer. The CDR3 amino acid sequence is: CASSLAQSGPNSPLHF. The DNA sequence is TGCGCCAGCAGCTTGGCACAATCCGGGCCTAATTCACCCCTCCACTTT.